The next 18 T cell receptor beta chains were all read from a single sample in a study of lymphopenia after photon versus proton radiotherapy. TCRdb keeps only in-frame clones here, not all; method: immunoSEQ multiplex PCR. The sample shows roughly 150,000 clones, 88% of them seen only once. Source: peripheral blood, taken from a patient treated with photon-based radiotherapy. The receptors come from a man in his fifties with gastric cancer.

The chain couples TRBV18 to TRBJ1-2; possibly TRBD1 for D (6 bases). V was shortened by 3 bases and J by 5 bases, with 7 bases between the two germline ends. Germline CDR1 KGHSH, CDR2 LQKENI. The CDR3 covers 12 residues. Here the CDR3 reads CASSPDRYGYTF. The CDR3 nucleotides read TGTGCCAGCTCACCGGACAGATATGGCTACACCTTC.

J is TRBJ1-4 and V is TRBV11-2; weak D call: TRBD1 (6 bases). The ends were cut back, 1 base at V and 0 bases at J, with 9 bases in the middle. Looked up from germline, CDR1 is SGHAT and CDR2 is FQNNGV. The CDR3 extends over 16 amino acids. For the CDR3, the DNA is TGTGCCAGCAGCTTAGGGAGACAGGCAACTAATGAAAAACTGTTTTTT. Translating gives CASSLGRQATNEKLFF.

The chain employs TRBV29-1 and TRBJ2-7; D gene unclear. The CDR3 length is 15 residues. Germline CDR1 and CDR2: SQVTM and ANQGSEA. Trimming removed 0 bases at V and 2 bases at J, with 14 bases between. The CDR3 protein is CSVEDKGRPPYEQYF. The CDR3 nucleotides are TGCAGCGTTGAAGATAAGGGAAGGCCCCCCTACGAGCAGTACTTC.

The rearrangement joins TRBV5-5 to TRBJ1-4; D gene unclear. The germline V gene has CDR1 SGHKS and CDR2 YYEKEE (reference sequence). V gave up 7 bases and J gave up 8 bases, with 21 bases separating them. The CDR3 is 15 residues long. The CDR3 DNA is TGTGCCAGCTCCAGCGAAGTAGCTAGGTTGGAAAAACTGTTTTTT. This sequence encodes CASSSEVARLEKLFF.

The CDR3 DNA follows: TGCAGTGCTAGCACCGCCTACGAGCAGTACTTC. Translated: CSASTAYEQYF. V gene TRBV20-1 combines with J gene TRBJ2-7; D not resolved. The V end was cut by 3 bases, the J end by 2 bases, with 5 bases between. Germline lookup yields CDR1 DFQATT and CDR2 SNEGSKA (reference sequence). CDR3 length: 11 residues.

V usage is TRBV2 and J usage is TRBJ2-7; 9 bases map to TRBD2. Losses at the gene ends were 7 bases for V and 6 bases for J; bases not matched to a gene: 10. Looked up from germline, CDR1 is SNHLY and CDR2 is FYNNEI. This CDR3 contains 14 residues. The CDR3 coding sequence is TGTGCCAGCATTAGGGGACTAGCAGAAGGCGAGCAGTACTTC. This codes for CASIRGLAEGEQYF.

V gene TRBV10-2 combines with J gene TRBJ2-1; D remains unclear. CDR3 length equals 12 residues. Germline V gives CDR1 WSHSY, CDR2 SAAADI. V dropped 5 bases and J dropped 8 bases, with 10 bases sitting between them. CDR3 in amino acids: CASSTLRYEQFF. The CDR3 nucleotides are TGCGCCAGCAGTACATTACGCTATGAGCAGTTCTTC.

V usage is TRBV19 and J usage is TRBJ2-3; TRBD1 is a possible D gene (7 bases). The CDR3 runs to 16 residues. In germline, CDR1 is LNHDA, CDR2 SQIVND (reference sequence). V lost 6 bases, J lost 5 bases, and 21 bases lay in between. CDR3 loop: CASSPEGAGRRDTQYF. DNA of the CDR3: TGTGCCAGTAGCCCCGAGGGGGCGGGGAGGAGAGATACGCAGTATTTT.

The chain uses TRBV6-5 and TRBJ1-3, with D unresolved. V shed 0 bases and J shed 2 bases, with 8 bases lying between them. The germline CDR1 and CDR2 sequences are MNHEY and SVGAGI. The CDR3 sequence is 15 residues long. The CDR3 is CASSYSNEAGNTIYF. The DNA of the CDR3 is TGTGCCAGCAGTTACTCGAACGAAGCTGGAAACACCATATATTTT.

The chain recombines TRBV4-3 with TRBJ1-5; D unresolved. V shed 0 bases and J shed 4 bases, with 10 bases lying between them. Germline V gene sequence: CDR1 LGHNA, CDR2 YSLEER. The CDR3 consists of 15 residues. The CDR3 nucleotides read TGCGCCAGCAGCCAAGAATCGGCAGGAAATCAGCCCCAGCATTTT. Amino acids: CASSQESAGNQPQHF.

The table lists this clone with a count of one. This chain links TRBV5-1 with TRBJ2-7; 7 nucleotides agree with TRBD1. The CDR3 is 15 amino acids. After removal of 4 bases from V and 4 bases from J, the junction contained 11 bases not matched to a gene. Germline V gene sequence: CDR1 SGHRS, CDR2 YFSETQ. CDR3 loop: CASSPRQGVIYEQYF. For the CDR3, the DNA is TGCGCCAGCAGCCCAAGACAGGGAGTTATTTACGAGCAGTACTTC. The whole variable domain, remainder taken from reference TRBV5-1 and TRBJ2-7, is KAGVTQTPRYLIKTRGQQVTLSCSPISGHRSVSWYQQTPGQGLQFLFEYFSETQRNKGNFPGRFSGRQFSNSRSEMNVSTLELGDSALYLCASSPRQGVIYEQYFGPGTRLTVT.

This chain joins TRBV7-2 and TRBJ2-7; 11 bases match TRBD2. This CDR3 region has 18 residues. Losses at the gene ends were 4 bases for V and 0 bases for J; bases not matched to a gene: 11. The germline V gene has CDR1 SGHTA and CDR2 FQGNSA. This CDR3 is CASSSRTSSGGSSYEQYF. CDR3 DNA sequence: TGTGCCAGCAGCTCTCGAACCTCTAGCGGGGGGAGCTCCTACGAGCAGTACTTC.

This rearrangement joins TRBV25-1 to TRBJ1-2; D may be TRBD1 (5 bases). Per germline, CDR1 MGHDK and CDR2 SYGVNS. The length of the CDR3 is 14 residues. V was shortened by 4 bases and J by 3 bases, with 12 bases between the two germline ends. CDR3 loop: CASSVAPGDYGYTF. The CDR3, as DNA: TGTGCCAGCAGTGTGGCCCCGGGGGACTATGGCTACACCTTC.

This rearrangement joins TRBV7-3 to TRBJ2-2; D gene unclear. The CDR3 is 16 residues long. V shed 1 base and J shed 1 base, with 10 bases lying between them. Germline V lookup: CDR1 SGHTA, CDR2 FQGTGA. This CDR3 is CASSLRGIRNTGELFF. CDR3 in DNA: TGTGCCAGCAGCTTAAGGGGAATTAGGAACACCGGGGAGCTGTTTTTT. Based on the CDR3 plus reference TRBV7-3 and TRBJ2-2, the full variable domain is GAGVSQTPSNKVTEKGKYVELRCDPISGHTALYWYRQSLGQGPEFLIYFQGTGAADDSGLPNDRFFAVRPEGSVSTLKIQRTERGDSAVYLCASSLRGIRNTGELFFGEGSRLTVL.

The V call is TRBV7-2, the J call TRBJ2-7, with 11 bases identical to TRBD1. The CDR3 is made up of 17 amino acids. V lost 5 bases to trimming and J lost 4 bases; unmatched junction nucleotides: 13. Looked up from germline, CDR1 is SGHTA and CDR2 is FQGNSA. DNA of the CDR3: TGTGCCAGCAGCCGGCGCGGACAGGGGGCCCCGTTTTACGAGCAGTACTTC. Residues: CASSRRGQGAPFYEQYF.

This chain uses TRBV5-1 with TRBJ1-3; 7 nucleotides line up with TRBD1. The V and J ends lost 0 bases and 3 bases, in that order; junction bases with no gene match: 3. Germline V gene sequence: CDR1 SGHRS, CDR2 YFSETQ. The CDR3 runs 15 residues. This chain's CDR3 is CASSLATGDGNTIYF. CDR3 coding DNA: TGCGCCAGCAGCTTGGCAACAGGGGATGGAAACACCATATATTTT. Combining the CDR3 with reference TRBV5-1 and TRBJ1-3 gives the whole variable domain KAGVTQTPRYLIKTRGQQVTLSCSPISGHRSVSWYQQTPGQGLQFLFEYFSETQRNKGNFPGRFSGRQFSNSRSEMNVSTLELGDSALYLCASSLATGDGNTIYFGEGSWLTVV.

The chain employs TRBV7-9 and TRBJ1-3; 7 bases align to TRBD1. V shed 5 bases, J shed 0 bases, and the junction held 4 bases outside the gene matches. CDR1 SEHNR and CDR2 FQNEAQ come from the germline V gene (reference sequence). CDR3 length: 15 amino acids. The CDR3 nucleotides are TGTGCCAGCAGCACCTGGGACAGCTCTGGAAACACCATATATTTT. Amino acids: CASSTWDSSGNTIYF.

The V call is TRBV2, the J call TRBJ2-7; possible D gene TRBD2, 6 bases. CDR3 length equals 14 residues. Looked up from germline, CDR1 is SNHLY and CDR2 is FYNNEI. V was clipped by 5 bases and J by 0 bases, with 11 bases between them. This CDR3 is CASSPQRVSYEQYF. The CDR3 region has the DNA TGTGCCAGCAGTCCCCAGCGGGTCTCCTACGAGCAGTACTTC.